This T cell receptor (beta chain) was found in a study of radiotherapy plus CTLA-4 blockade in lung cancer. Findings of the study overall: Tumor-origin TCR clones grew in blood after radiotherapy plus ipilimumab.

Chemo-refractory metastatic non-small-cell lung cancer patients were treated with focal radiation plus CTLA-4 blockade with ipilimumab. Worth noting for this clone: As yet, its antigen is unknown.

Method: immunoSEQ multiplex PCR; TCRdb's copy keeps in-frame clones and lacks some. The table includes roughly 80,000 clones, over 70% detected once. V was cut by 4 bases and J by 5 bases, with 15 bases left in between. Germline loops: CDR1 MNHEY, CDR2 SVGAGI. The CDR3 is made up of 14 amino acids. Sequenced here: peripheral blood, sampled from a patient treated with radiotherapy plus ipilimumab. The V call is TRBV6-5, the J call TRBJ2-7; a possible D gene is TRBD1 (6 bases). The sequence was obtained from a human donor with non-small cell lung cancer who had a partial response to radiotherapy plus ipilimumab. Some clones in this sample may be carry-over from other donors' samples. This CDR3 reads CASSSPGQPHEQYF. The CDR3 nucleotides read TGTGCCAGCAGTTCACCGGGACAACCCCACGAGCAGTACTTC.